A single sample gave rise to the 17 T cell receptor beta chains below, sequenced in a study of PD-1 blockade in classical Hodgkin lymphoma. The protocol was immunoSEQ multiplex PCR, while the TCRdb copy is restricted to in-frame clones and leaves out a portion. The sample shows about 3,900 clones, around 72% of them seen only once. Sample time point: cycle 4 day 1 (C4D1), after 6 weeks of nivolumab. Relapse was seen in all patients after autologous stem cell transplantation, and brentuximab vedotin exposure was variable. Thawed PBMCs supplied CD8+ T cells via magnetic negative selection. Sample: CD8+ T cells from blood, taken before the fourth cycle of nivolumab. The receptors shown here come from a human donor with classical Hodgkin lymphoma.

The V call is TRBV7-2, the J call TRBJ2-7, with no clear D. V lost 0 bases and J lost 3, with 12 bases in between. CDR3 length: 15 residues. The germline CDR1 and CDR2 sequences are SGHTA and FQGNSA. The CDR3 nucleotides read TGTGCCAGCAGCTTAGCAATTTCGGGTAACTACGAGCAGTACTTC. Its translation: CASSLAISGNYEQYF.

By sample share, this clone is large. In the same sample, other DNA sequences code for this CDR3. The gene calls are TRBV19 and TRBJ1-1; D is ambiguous. V was trimmed by 3 bases and J by 1 base, leaving 6 bases between them. This CDR3 region has 13 residues. The germline V gene has CDR1 LNHDA and CDR2 SQIVND (reference sequence). The CDR3 nucleotides read TGTGCCAGTAGTATCACCTCGAACACTGAAGCTTTCTTT. Its translation is CASSITSNTEAFF.

The chain carries TRBV7-2 and TRBJ1-1, with D tentatively TRBD1 (5 bases). Germline V gives CDR1 SGHTA, CDR2 FQGNSA. V was shortened by 8 bases and J by 10 bases, with 14 bases between the two germline ends. This CDR3 spans 11 amino acids. The DNA for the CDR3 is TGTGCCAGCCCCTCCGGGGGGAGAGCTTTCTTT. Amino acid sequence: CASPSGGRAFF.

The V gene is TRBV19, the J gene TRBJ2-1; 7 nucleotides align to TRBD2. V was clipped by 3 bases and J by 7 bases; unmatched bases: 0. The V gene's germline CDR1 is LNHDA and CDR2 SQIVND (reference sequence). This CDR3 comprises 12 residues. The CDR3 loop is CASSIGRNEQFF. The CDR3 DNA sequence: TGTGCCAGTAGTATCGGGAGGAATGAGCAGTTCTTC.

CDR3 bases: TGTGCCAGCAGCCCCAATGGCTACGAGCAGTACTTC. Encoded protein: CASSPNGYEQYF. This chain joins TRBV7-4 and TRBJ2-7; D not resolved. The V end lost 5 bases, the J end lost 3 bases, and 8 bases lay between the germline ends. The CDR3 is 12 residues long. Per germline, CDR1 SGHVT and CDR2 SQSDAQ.

The chain recombines TRBV28 with TRBJ2-3; no clear D. V was shortened by 6 bases and J by 2 bases, with 6 bases between the two germline ends. Per the germline V gene, CDR1 is MDHEN and CDR2 is SYDVKM. CDR3 size: 12 residues. CDR3 residues: CASSLATDTQYF. The CDR3 DNA reads as TGTGCCAGCAGCCTCGCCACAGATACGCAGTATTTT.

In its sample, this clone is medium-sized. This sequence joins TRBV27 and TRBJ2-1, with TRBD2 matching 11 bases. V lost 8 bases, J lost 3 bases, and 18 bases stayed unmatched. The CDR3 contains 19 residues. Looked up from germline, CDR1 is MNHEY and CDR2 is SMNVEV (reference sequence). The CDR3 protein is CASVDRVPTSGAYYNEQFF. The DNA for the CDR3 is TGTGCCAGCGTAGACAGGGTTCCGACTAGCGGGGCTTACTACAATGAGCAGTTCTTC.

The sample holds a few counts of this clone. The rearrangement joins TRBV6-5 to TRBJ1-1, with a possible D match to TRBD1 (6 bases). This CDR3 spans 15 amino acids. CDR1 is MNHEY and CDR2 is SVGAGI in the germline V gene. V lost 8 bases and J 4 bases, leaving 20 bases between the germline ends. The CDR3 DNA reads TGTGCCAGCCGGGACATCAATGTTCGGAGCACTGAAGCTTTCTTT. This sequence encodes CASRDINVRSTEAFF.

The chain carries TRBV5-4 and TRBJ1-4; 10 nucleotides line up with TRBD1. Looked up from germline, CDR1 is SGHNT and CDR2 is YYREEE (reference sequence). This CDR3 has 16 amino acids. J was trimmed by 6 bases and V by 4 bases; bases with no gene match: 9. CDR3 DNA: TGTGCCAGCAGCCGGAAGACCGGGACAGGGGATGAAAAACTGTTTTTT. Amino acid sequence: CASSRKTGTGDEKLFF.

This clone was recorded once. This chain joins TRBV4-3 and TRBJ1-3; D call uncertain. Germline V lookup: CDR1 LGHNA, CDR2 YSLEER. Trimming removed 3 bases from V and 2 bases from J, with 8 bases in between. This CDR3 comprises 14 residues. The CDR3 DNA is TGCGCCAGCAGCCAGGACGAGCCTGGAAACACCATATATTTT. Its protein product is CASSQDEPGNTIYF.

The genes are TRBV28 and TRBJ1-2; weak D call: TRBD1 (6 bases). From germline, CDR1 is MDHEN and CDR2 SYDVKM. CDR3 length: 17 residues. V lost 3 bases and J 4 bases, leaving 21 bases between the germline ends. The CDR3 nucleotides are TGTGCCAGCAGTTTCCCAGCCCCCCGGGGGGCGATCTATGGCTACACCTTC. Amino acid sequence: CASSFPAPRGAIYGYTF.

The CDR3 region is CASSERRGSNQPQHF. The DNA for the CDR3 is TGTGCCAGCAGTGAAAGGCGGGGGAGCAATCAGCCCCAGCATTTT. The V call is TRBV2, the J call TRBJ1-5; D is possibly TRBD1 (5 bases). Per germline, CDR1 SNHLY and CDR2 FYNNEI. Deletions cut 2 bases from V and 1 base from J, with 9 bases between. The CDR3 loop spans 15 amino acids. Using reference TRBV2 and TRBJ1-5 for the parts outside the CDR3, the full variable domain is EPEVTQTPSHQVTQMGQEVILRCVPISNHLYFYWYRQILGQKVEFLVSFYNNEISEKSEIFDDQFSVERPDGSNFTLKIRSTKLEDSAMYFCASSERRGSNQPQHFGDGTRLSIL.

V and J are TRBV7-2 and TRBJ2-2; either TRBD1 or TRBD2 may fit D (5 bases each). This CDR3 spans 16 amino acids. Germline CDR1 reads SGHTA; CDR2 reads FQGNSA. V was trimmed by 1 base and J by 5 bases, leaving 14 bases between them. CDR3 sequence (DNA): TGTGCCAGCAGCTTAGATATGGGGGAATGGACCGGGGAGCTGTTTTTT. Translated: CASSLDMGEWTGELFF.

The chain combines TRBV5-4 with TRBJ1-4; D not certain. Trimming removed 4 bases from V and 4 bases from J, with 11 bases in between. CDR1 and CDR2 from the germline V gene are SGHNT and YYREEE (reference sequence). CDR3 length: 14 residues. This CDR3 reads CASSTGHLNEKLFF. The CDR3 DNA is TGTGCCAGCAGCACCGGGCACCTTAATGAAAAACTGTTTTTT.

The V and J genes are TRBV2 and TRBJ2-3; 9 bases fit TRBD2. V lost 11 bases to trimming and J lost 4 bases; unmatched junction nucleotides: 19. Germline CDR1 SNHLY, CDR2 FYNNEI. This CDR3 has 17 amino acids. The CDR3 here is CAAELGIAGDKSDTQYF. The DNA for the CDR3 is TGTGCCGCCGAACTTGGAATAGCGGGAGATAAGTCAGATACGCAGTATTTT. Together with reference TRBV2 and TRBJ2-3, the CDR3 gives the full variable domain: EPEVTQTPSHQVTQMGQEVILRCVPISNHLYFYWYRQILGQKVEFLVSFYNNEISEKSEIFDDQFSVERPDGSNFTLKIRSTKLEDSAMYFCAAELGIAGDKSDTQYFGPGTRLTVL.

The V and J genes are TRBV6-4 and TRBJ2-3; unclear D gene. Germline V gene data show CDR1 as MRHNA and CDR2 as SNTAGT. This CDR3 region has 14 residues. V was clipped by 1 base and J by 6 bases, with 11 bases between them. This chain's CDR3 is CASSDLGPADTQYF. As DNA, the CDR3 is TGTGCCAGCAGTGACTTAGGCCCAGCGGATACGCAGTATTTT.

The V gene is TRBV11-3, the J gene TRBJ2-3, with D possibly matching TRBD2 (6 bases). The CDR3 totals 14 residues. The germline V gene encodes CDR1 SGHNT and CDR2 YENEEA. V was pared by 5 bases and J by 5 bases, with 14 bases between. CDR3 nucleotide sequence: TGTGCCAGCAGCGGAACTAGCATGAGAGATACGCAGTATTTT. It yields the protein CASSGTSMRDTQYF.